What follows are 29 T cell receptor beta chains derived from one specimen sequenced in a study of T-cell memory formation after mild COVID-19. In TCRdb, the 5' RACE reads were re-called with MiXCR into one record per CDR3 protein. The table has about 560,000 distinct CDR3 sequences, about 20% seen once. The sequenced sample consisted of PBMCs or a T cell subset sorted from them (not recorded which). The receptors shown here come from an adult woman who had mild COVID-19 (a few samples of this study predate the infection). Cell type and time point are not known.

This clonotype was recorded at least ten times. The CDR3 bases are TGTGCCAGCAGCTTACTCCCTGGTGGAGGGGATACGCAGTATTTT. Its protein product is CASSLLPGGGDTQYF. The V gene is TRBV7-9, the J gene TRBJ2-3; the D gene is possibly TRBD2 (6 bases). Germline assignment: CDR1 SEHNR and CDR2 FQNEAQ (reference sequence). The CDR3 is made up of 15 amino acids. V was shortened by 2 bases and J by 6 bases, with 15 bases between the two germline ends.

This clonotype appeared a few times. V and J are TRBV7-6 and TRBJ2-5; D is possibly TRBD1 or TRBD2 (5 bases each). Trimming cost V 0 bases and J 5 bases, with 10 bases left between them. CDR3 size: 14 residues. Germline assignment: CDR1 SGHVS and CDR2 FNYEAQ. CDR3: CASSLAVEGETQYF. DNA for the CDR3: TGTGCCAGCAGCTTAGCTGTCGAGGGGGAGACCCAGTACTTC.

CDR3 DNA sequence: TGTGCCAGCAGTTTCCCCGGGGCAGGGGGCGAGCAGTACTTC. This translates into CASSFPGAGGEQYF. This chain links TRBV27 with TRBJ2-7; 7 bases match TRBD1. CDR3 length: 14 residues. Germline V gives CDR1 MNHEY, CDR2 SMNVEV (reference sequence). V dropped 3 bases and J dropped 6; count of bases not matched to a gene: 8.

This clonotype was seen a handful of times. The chain employs TRBV4-1 and TRBJ1-2; TRBD1 aligns across 8 bases. The CDR3 loop spans 15 amino acids. Germline CDR1 is MGHRA and CDR2 is YSYEKL. The V gene end was trimmed by 4 bases and the J gene end by 6 bases; junction bases not matched to a gene: 10. CDR3 sequence: CASSLKQDREHGYTF. The CDR3 DNA is TGCGCCAGCAGCCTAAAACAGGACAGGGAGCATGGCTACACCTTC.

This chain connects TRBV27 to TRBJ2-3; 9 positions match TRBD1. This CDR3 has 16 amino acids. Looked up from germline, CDR1 is MNHEY and CDR2 is SMNVEV (reference sequence). V dropped 5 bases and J dropped 4; count of bases not matched to a gene: 10. DNA of the CDR3: TGTGCCAGCAGTCACACCTACAGGGGGCGACCAGATACGCAGTATTTT. Encoded protein: CASSHTYRGRPDTQYF.

The V and J genes are TRBV7-6 and TRBJ1-5; 9 nucleotides align to TRBD1. The CDR3 loop spans 15 amino acids. Trimming at V came to 7 bases and at J to 5 bases, leaving 9 bases not matched to a gene. CDR1 and CDR2 (germline): SGHVS, FNYEAQ. CDR3 sequence (DNA): TGTGCCAGCACCGAGGGACAGGGCTTGGATCAGCCCCAGCATTTT. It codes for CASTEGQGLDQPQHF.

This clonotype has more than one count but fewer than ten. This chain links TRBV4-2 with TRBJ1-1, with D tentatively TRBD1 (6 bases). This CDR3 has 14 amino acids. V lost 4 bases to trimming and J lost 2 bases, with 11 bases between them. Germline V lookup: CDR1 LGHNA, CDR2 YNFKEQ. As DNA, the CDR3 is TGTGCCAGCAGCCGGACCAGGGGTAACACTGAAGCTTTCTTT. Translated: CASSRTRGNTEAFF.

In this sample, this clonotype turned up a few times. The chain has TRBV7-2 and TRBJ2-4, with 7 bases that match TRBD2. This CDR3 contains 13 residues. Germline trimming cut 6 bases from V and 6 bases from J; bases unmatched to any gene: 5. CDR1 is SGHTA, CDR2 FQGNSA, per germline. CDR3 amino acids: CASRPPGGNIQYF. Written as DNA, the CDR3 is TGTGCCAGCAGACCTCCGGGGGGAAACATTCAGTACTTC.

This sequence joins TRBV29-1 and TRBJ2-5; 9 bases map to TRBD1. J gave up 4 bases and V 6 bases, and 3 bases lay outside the gene matches. Germline V gives CDR1 SQVTM, CDR2 ANQGSEA. This CDR3 spans 12 amino acids. Written as DNA, the CDR3 is TGCAGCGTGGGGACAGGGTCAGAGACCCAGTACTTC. Amino acids: CSVGTGSETQYF.

This sequence joins TRBV5-1 and TRBJ2-1, with TRBD1 as a possible D gene (5 bases). V lost 4 bases, J lost 5 bases, and 19 bases lay in between. Germline-derived CDR1 and CDR2 are SGHRS and YFSETQ. This CDR3 is 16 amino acids long. The CDR3, as DNA: TGCGCCAGCAGCCCTGGATTGTCCTTAGGGGACAATGAGCAGTTCTTC. Encoded protein: CASSPGLSLGDNEQFF.

In this sample, this clonotype turned up a few times. V usage is TRBV25-1 and J usage is TRBJ2-7; TRBD1 is a possible D gene (6 bases). The germline V gene encodes CDR1 MGHDK and CDR2 SYGVNS. Trimming cost V 6 bases and J 3 bases, with 12 bases left between them. The CDR3 covers 13 residues. In DNA, the CDR3 is TGTGCCAGCAGGGACAGCCGAGTCTACGAGCAGTACTTC. Protein: CASRDSRVYEQYF.

The J gene is TRBJ2-3, the V gene TRBV7-9; 10 nucleotides line up with TRBD2. CDR3 length: 16 residues. The junction had 5 bases not matched to a gene; V was cut back by 4 bases and J by 1 base. In germline, CDR1 is SEHNR, CDR2 FQNEAQ (reference sequence). This chain's CDR3 is CASSSRGTSGTDTQYF. CDR3 sequence (DNA): TGTGCCAGCAGCTCCCGGGGGACTAGCGGCACAGATACGCAGTATTTT.

This clonotype was observed a handful of times. The chain couples TRBV20-1 to TRBJ2-7, with D possibly TRBD1 on 5 matching bases. Germline V gene data show CDR1 as DFQATT and CDR2 as SNEGSKA (reference sequence). This CDR3 comprises 14 residues. Trimming pared 6 bases from V and 1 base from J, leaving 16 bases between. CDR3 nucleotides: TGCAGTGCCCCCACTTTTACAGGTTCCTACGAGCAGTACTTC. It specifies CSAPTFTGSYEQYF.

The table lists this clonotype with a few counts. This chain links TRBV30 with TRBJ2-1; D not resolved. Deletions cut 0 bases from V and 6 bases from J, with 12 bases between. Germline V gene lookup returns CDR1 GTSNPN and CDR2 SVGIG (reference sequence). This CDR3 spans 14 amino acids. CDR3 nucleotides: TGTGCCTGGAGTGTAGATGGGATGATCAATGAGCAGTTCTTC. Translating it yields CAWSVDGMINEQFF.

The chain couples TRBV14 to TRBJ2-3, with 9 bases lining up with TRBD2. The germline gives CDR1 SGHDN, CDR2 FVKESK. The CDR3 is 17 residues long. The V segment lost 1 base and the J segment 2 bases; nucleotides outside the gene matches: 7. CDR3 bases: TGTGCCAGCAGCCAAGGTGTGACTAGCGGAATCACAGATACGCAGTATTTT. Its translation is CASSQGVTSGITDTQYF.

V and J are TRBV5-1 and TRBJ1-1; D perhaps matches TRBD1 (6 bases). CDR3 length: 17 residues. V was trimmed by 4 bases and J by 1 base, leaving 20 bases between them. Germline CDR1 is SGHRS and CDR2 is YFSETQ. Written as DNA, the CDR3 is TGCGCCAGCAGCACGGGACAATTTGGAGGGTGGAACACTGAAGCTTTCTTT. Encoded protein: CASSTGQFGGWNTEAFF.

The chain combines TRBV12-3 or TRBV12-4 with TRBJ2-3, with a weak D call TRBD2 (7 bases). V gave up 3 bases and J gave up 4 bases, with 20 bases separating them. The CDR3 runs to 17 residues. The CDR3 loop reads CASSFRGSTGGPDTQYF. DNA of the CDR3: TGTGCCAGCAGTTTCCGAGGAAGTACGGGGGGCCCAGATACGCAGTATTTT.

In DNA, the CDR3 is TGTGCCAGCAGCTTATCCCCTACTGACAGGGGCAATGAGCAGTTCTTC. It is translated as CASSLSPTDRGNEQFF. The V gene is TRBV7-8, the J gene TRBJ2-1, with 8 bases that match TRBD1. The CDR3 has 16 residues. CDR1 is SGHVS and CDR2 is FQNEAQ in the germline V gene. Trimming cost V 2 bases and J 6 bases; bases outside gene matches: 9.

The V and J genes are TRBV24-1 and TRBJ2-5, with D possibly TRBD1 on 6 matching bases. The CDR3 extends over 16 amino acids. Germline-derived CDR1 and CDR2 are KGHDR and SFDVKD. Trimming pared 3 bases from V and 5 bases from J, leaving 18 bases between. CDR3 sequence reads: CATSDQRGKGRETQYF. CDR3 sequence (DNA): TGTGCCACCAGTGATCAAAGGGGGAAGGGTCGGGAGACCCAGTACTTC.

The table lists this clonotype with a few counts. The chain uses TRBV25-1 and TRBJ1-6; TRBD1 is a possible D gene (5 bases). Germline V gives CDR1 MGHDK, CDR2 SYGVNS. The CDR3 runs 14 residues. Deletions cut 4 bases from V and 9 bases from J, with 13 bases between. CDR3 sequence reads: CASSVAGYFSPLHF. The DNA for the CDR3 is TGTGCCAGCAGTGTGGCAGGGTATTTTTCACCCCTCCACTTT. Looking up the rest from reference TRBV25-1 and TRBJ1-6 gives the full variable domain: EADIYQTPRYLVIGTGKKITLECSQTMGHDKMYWYQQDPGMELHLIHYSYGVNSTEKGDLSSESTVSRIRTEHFPLTLESARPSHTSQYLCASSVAGYFSPLHFGNGTRLTVT.

Many counts were recorded for this clonotype. The CDR3 coding sequence is TGTGCCAGCAGCCTAACCTTTTCTGTCCCGTATGGCTACACCTTC. This gives the protein CASSLTFSVPYGYTF. V is TRBV7-2 and J is TRBJ1-2; D is unclear. The CDR3 length is 15 residues. The germline V and J ends were trimmed by 5 bases and 5 bases, with 18 bases remaining between them. Germline V gene sequence: CDR1 SGHTA, CDR2 FQGNSA.

The rearrangement uses TRBV20-1 and TRBJ1-1, with D possibly being TRBD1 (5 bases). Germline values: CDR1 DFQATT, CDR2 SNEGSKA (reference sequence). The germline V and J ends were trimmed by 7 bases and 2 bases, with 14 bases remaining between them. This CDR3 has 13 amino acids. As DNA, the CDR3 is TGCAGTGTAGGGGATGGGACTAACACTGAAGCTTTCTTT. It yields the protein CSVGDGTNTEAFF.

In its sample, this clonotype was seen many times. The rearrangement uses TRBV29-1 and TRBJ1-1; D perhaps matches TRBD1 (6 bases). Germline values: CDR1 SQVTM, CDR2 ANQGSEA. CDR3 length equals 12 residues. The ends were cut back, 7 bases at V and 5 bases at J, with 14 bases in the middle. In nucleotides, the CDR3 is TGCAGCGGAACACAGGGCCGTACTGAAGCTTTCTTT. This sequence encodes CSGTQGRTEAFF.

V and J are TRBV28 and TRBJ2-7; no definite D call. CDR1 and CDR2 from the germline V gene are MDHEN and SYDVKM. V lost 3 bases and J lost 7, with 16 bases in between. This CDR3 spans 14 amino acids. The CDR3 loop is CASSFKASLWEQYF. CDR3 sequence (DNA): TGTGCCAGCAGTTTCAAGGCATCCCTTTGGGAGCAGTACTTC.

The CDR3 coding sequence is TGTGCCAGCAGCCCGACTAGCGGGAAGTACGAGCAGTACTTC. Translated: CASSPTSGKYEQYF. The chain employs TRBV7-2 and TRBJ2-7, with 11 bases aligning to TRBD2. J was trimmed by 4 bases and V by 5 bases; bases with no gene match: 4. CDR3 length equals 14 residues. Germline CDR1 is SGHTA and CDR2 is FQGNSA. Full variable domain (missing parts from reference TRBV7-2 and TRBJ2-7): GAGVSQSPSNKVTEKGKDVELRCDPISGHTALYWYRQSLGQGLEFLIYFQGNSAPDKSGLPSDRFSAERTGGSVSTLTIQRTQQEDSAVYLCASSPTSGKYEQYFGPGTRLTVT.

The rearrangement uses TRBV5-6 and TRBJ2-7; D is ambiguous. The germline V gene has CDR1 SGHDT and CDR2 YYEEEE. V lost 3 bases and J 4 bases, leaving 8 bases between the germline ends. This CDR3 comprises 12 residues. CDR3 loop: CASSSSRYEQYF. The CDR3 nucleotides read TGTGCCAGCAGCTCCTCCCGGTACGAGCAGTACTTC.

This clonotype occurred many times. The gene calls are TRBV9 and TRBJ2-1; 10 positions match TRBD2. Losses at the gene ends were 1 base for V and 9 bases for J; bases not matched to a gene: 4. Germline CDR1 and CDR2: SGDLS and YYNGEE. The CDR3 covers 14 residues. CDR3 residues: CASSVLLAGSEQFF. In DNA form, the CDR3 reads TGTGCCAGCAGCGTACTACTAGCGGGGAGTGAGCAGTTCTTC. Looking up the rest from reference TRBV9 and TRBJ2-1 gives the full variable domain: DSGVTQTPKHLITATGQRVTLRCSPRSGDLSVYWYQQSLDQGLQFLIQYYNGEERAKGNILERFSAQQFPDLHSELNLSSLELGDSALYFCASSVLLAGSEQFFGPGTRLTVL.

In this sample, this clonotype turned up a few times. The chain couples TRBV12-3 or TRBV12-4 to TRBJ2-1; 12 nucleotides match TRBD2. The trim removed 5 bases at V and 8 bases at J, leaving 7 bases unmatched. This CDR3 is 15 amino acids long. The chain's CDR3 is CASSPRLAGAYEQFF. As DNA, the CDR3 is TGTGCCAGCAGTCCCCGACTAGCGGGGGCCTATGAGCAGTTCTTC.

The rearrangement uses TRBV30 and TRBJ1-1; tentative D call: TRBD1 (5 bases). The V gene's germline CDR1 is GTSNPN and CDR2 SVGIG (reference sequence). This CDR3 spans 14 amino acids. The V end lost 4 bases, the J end lost 0 bases, and 12 bases lay between the germline ends. The CDR3 DNA is TGTGCCTGGACCCCGGGGGGGGTGAACACTGAAGCTTTCTTT. Translating it yields CAWTPGGVNTEAFF.